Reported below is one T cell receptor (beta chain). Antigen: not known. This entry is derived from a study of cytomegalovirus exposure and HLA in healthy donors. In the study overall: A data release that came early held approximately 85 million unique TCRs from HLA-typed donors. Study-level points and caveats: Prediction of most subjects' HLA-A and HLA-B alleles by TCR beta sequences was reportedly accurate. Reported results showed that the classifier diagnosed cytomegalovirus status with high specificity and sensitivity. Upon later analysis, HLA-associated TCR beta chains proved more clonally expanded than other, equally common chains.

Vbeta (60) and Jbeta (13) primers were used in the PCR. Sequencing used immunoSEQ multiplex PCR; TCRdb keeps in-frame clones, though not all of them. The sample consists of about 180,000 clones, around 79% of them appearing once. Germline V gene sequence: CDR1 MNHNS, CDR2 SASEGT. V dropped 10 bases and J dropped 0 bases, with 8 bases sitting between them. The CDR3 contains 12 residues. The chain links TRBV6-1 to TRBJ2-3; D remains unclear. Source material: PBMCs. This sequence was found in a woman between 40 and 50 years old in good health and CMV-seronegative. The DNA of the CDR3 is TGTGCCATCAAGACTAGCACAGATACGCAGTATTTT. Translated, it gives CAIKTSTDTQYF.